The rows below give T cell receptor beta chains drawn from one sample of a study of OX40 agonist ivuxolimab in advanced cancers. Repertoires were generated with immunoSEQ multiplex PCR, while TCRdb's copy carries only in-frame clones and drops some. The sample contains roughly 79,000 clones, roughly 85% of which appear only once. Sequenced here: CD4+ or CD8+ T cells sorted from blood, sampled in a trial of the OX40 agonist ivuxolimab. The receptors originated from an adult with an advanced solid tumor such as melanoma, head and neck, liver or kidney cancer. CDR3s include the opening cysteine and the closing phenylalanine or tryptophan. The order of the fields is clone size, J gene, V gene, D gene, CDR3 protein, CDR3 DNA. D genes are given only for firm matches. Clone size is shown for a subset of rows, as once, few, many or a class of expanded clone.

clone_size: once
j_call: TRBJ2-6
v_call: TRBV27
d_call: .
cdr3_aa: CASRRISGANVLTF
cdr3_nt: TGTGCCAGCAGAAGGATCTCTGGGGCCAACGTCCTGACTTTC

clone_size: .
j_call: TRBJ1-1
v_call: TRBV18
d_call: TRBD1
cdr3_aa: CASSPGQGRENTEAFF
cdr3_nt: TGTGCCAGCTCACCGGGACAGGGAAGAGAGAACACTGAAGCTTTCTTT

clone_size: .
j_call: TRBJ2-3
v_call: TRBV11-2
d_call: .
cdr3_aa: CASSLVPQATDTQYF
cdr3_nt: TGTGCCAGCAGCTTAGTACCCCAGGCGACAGATACGCAGTATTTT

clone_size: .
j_call: TRBJ1-1
v_call: TRBV18
d_call: .
cdr3_aa: CASSNLTPTEAFF
cdr3_nt: TGTGCCAGCTCGAACCTTACTCCCACTGAAGCTTTCTTT

clone_size: .
j_call: TRBJ2-2
v_call: TRBV6-6
d_call: TRBD2
cdr3_aa: CASKGTSGRNTGELFF
cdr3_nt: TGTGCCAGCAAAGGGACTAGCGGCAGGAACACCGGGGAGCTGTTTTTT

clone_size: .
j_call: TRBJ2-1
v_call: TRBV28
d_call: .
cdr3_aa: CASSIAGGRIYNEQFF
cdr3_nt: TGTGCCAGCAGCATAGCAGGGGGGCGGATATACAATGAGCAGTTCTTC

clone_size: .
j_call: TRBJ2-1
v_call: TRBV7-9
d_call: .
cdr3_aa: CASSPYTISTGNEQFF
cdr3_nt: TGTGCCAGCAGCCCTTACACAATATCAACAGGAAATGAGCAGTTCTTC

clone_size: .
j_call: TRBJ1-3
v_call: TRBV18
d_call: .
cdr3_aa: CASSQAPPSGNTIYF
cdr3_nt: TGTGCCAGCTCGCAGGCCCCACCCTCTGGAAACACCATATATTTT

clone_size: .
j_call: TRBJ2-5
v_call: TRBV5-8
d_call: .
cdr3_aa: CASSRVASTGQETQYF
cdr3_nt: TGTGCCAGCAGCCGGGTGGCTAGCACAGGACAAGAGACCCAGTACTTC

clone_size: few
j_call: TRBJ2-5
v_call: TRBV29-1
d_call: .
cdr3_aa: CSVGLPTQYF
cdr3_nt: TGCAGCGTTGGGCTCCCGACCCAGTACTTC